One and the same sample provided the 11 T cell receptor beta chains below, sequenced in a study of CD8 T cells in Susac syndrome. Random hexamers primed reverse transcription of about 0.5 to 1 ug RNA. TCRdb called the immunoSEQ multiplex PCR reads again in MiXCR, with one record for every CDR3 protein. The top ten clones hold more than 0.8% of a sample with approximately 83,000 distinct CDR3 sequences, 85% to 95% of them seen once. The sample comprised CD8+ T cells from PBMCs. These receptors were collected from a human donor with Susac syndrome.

CDR3 region: CSASTELGDTQYF. The CDR3 DNA reads as TGCAGTGCTAGTACAGAGTTAGGAGATACGCAGTATTTT. The rearrangement links TRBV20-1 to TRBJ2-3; no firm D call. V dropped 3 bases and J dropped 5 bases, with 12 bases sitting between them. The CDR3 runs 13 residues. Per the germline V gene, CDR1 is DFQATT and CDR2 is SNEGSKA (reference sequence).

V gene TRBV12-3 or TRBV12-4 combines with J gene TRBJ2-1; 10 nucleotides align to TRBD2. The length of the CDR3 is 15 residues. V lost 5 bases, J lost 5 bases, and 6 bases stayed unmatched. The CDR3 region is CASSTTSGANNEQFF. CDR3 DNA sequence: TGTGCCAGCAGTACAACTAGCGGGGCCAACAATGAGCAGTTCTTC.

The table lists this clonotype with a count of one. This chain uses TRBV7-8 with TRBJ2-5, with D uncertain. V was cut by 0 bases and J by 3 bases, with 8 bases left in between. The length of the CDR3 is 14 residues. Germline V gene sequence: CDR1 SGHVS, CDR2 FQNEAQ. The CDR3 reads CASSLASPKETQYF. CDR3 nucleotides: TGTGCCAGCAGCTTAGCGTCCCCCAAAGAGACCCAGTACTTC.

CDR3 sequence: CAWSVLAAGYTF. The CDR3 DNA reads as TGTGCCTGGAGTGTACTGGCGGCTGGCTACACCTTC. V usage is TRBV30 and J usage is TRBJ1-2; D not resolved. The germline V gene has CDR1 GTSNPN and CDR2 SVGIG (reference sequence). V lost 0 bases, J lost 7 bases, and 9 bases lay in between. The length of the CDR3 is 12 residues.

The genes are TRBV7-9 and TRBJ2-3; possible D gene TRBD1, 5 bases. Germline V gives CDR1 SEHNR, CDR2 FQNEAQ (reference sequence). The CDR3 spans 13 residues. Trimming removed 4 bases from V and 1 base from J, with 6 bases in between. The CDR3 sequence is CASSSRGTDTQYF. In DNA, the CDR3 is TGTGCCAGCAGCTCCAGGGGCACAGATACGCAGTATTTT.

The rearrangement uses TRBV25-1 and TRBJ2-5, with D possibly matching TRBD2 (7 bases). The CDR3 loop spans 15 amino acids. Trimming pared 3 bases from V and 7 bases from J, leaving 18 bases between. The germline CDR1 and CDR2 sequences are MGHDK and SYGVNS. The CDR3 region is CASSETPGGAGTQYF. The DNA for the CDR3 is TGTGCCAGCAGTGAGACCCCTGGGGGGGCAGGGACCCAGTACTTC.

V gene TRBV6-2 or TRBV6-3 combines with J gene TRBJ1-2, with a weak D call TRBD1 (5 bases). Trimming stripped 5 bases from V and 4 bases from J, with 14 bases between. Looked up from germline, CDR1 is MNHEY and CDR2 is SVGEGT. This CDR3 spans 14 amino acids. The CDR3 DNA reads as TGTGCCAGCAGTGATCCGGGGGACCCCTATGGCTACACCTTC. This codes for CASSDPGDPYGYTF.

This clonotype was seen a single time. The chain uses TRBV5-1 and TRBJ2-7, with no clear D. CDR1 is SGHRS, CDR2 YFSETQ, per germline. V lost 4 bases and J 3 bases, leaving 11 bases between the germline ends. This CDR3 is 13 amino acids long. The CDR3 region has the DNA TGCGCCAGCAGCCCAACATTGAGCTACGAGCAGTACTTC. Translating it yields CASSPTLSYEQYF.

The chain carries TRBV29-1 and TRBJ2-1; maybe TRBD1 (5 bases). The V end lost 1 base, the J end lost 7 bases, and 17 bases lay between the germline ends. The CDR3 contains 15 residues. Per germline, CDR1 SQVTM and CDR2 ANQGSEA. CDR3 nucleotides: TGCAGCGTTGAAGGGGCAGGGCGGTGGTGGAATGAGCAGTTCTTC. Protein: CSVEGAGRWWNEQFF.

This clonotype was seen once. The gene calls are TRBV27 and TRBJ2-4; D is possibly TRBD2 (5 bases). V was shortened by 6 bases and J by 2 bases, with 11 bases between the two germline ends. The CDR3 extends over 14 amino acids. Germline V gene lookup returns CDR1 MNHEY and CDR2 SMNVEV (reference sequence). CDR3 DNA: TGTGCCAGCAGAGGGAGCCAGTCCAAAAACATTCAGTACTTC. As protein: CASRGSQSKNIQYF.

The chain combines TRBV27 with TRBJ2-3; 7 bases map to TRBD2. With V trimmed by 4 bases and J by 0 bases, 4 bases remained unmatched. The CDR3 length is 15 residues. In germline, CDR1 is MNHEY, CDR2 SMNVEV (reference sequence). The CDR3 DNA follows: TGTGCCAGCAGTTATCCTAGCGGCAGCACAGATACGCAGTATTTT. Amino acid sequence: CASSYPSGSTDTQYF.